This T cell receptor (beta chain) was observed in a study of shared clonotypes between healthy human individuals (TCRdb year 2020). Concerning the study at large: The cohort comprised two women and a few men aged 18 to 49 years. For each donor, three plates each were used for CD4 naive and CD4 memory, two plates were used for CD8 naive, and one plate was used for CD8 memory. Each donor's leukapheresis produced roughly between roughly 0.85 and 10 billion PBMCs. To increase sequencing depth and limit assay-specific biases, different laboratories used diverse techniques to prepare libraries and sequence TCR repertoires. Blood TCR repertoires of about five healthy adults were deeply sequenced to estimate repertoire size and the extent of clonotype sharing between individuals.

TCR CDR3 regions were amplified from genomic DNA by multiplex PCR using the deep immunoSEQ assay. Extracted genomic DNA from each cell subset was spread evenly across all wells of several immunoSEQ 96-well plates, with each plate serving as a replicate. For sorted subsets, each replicate PCR was loaded with about 0.2 ug genomic DNA, equivalent to 30,000 or so T cell genomes. Purified libraries were measured with a Qubit 3.0 fluorometer, size-checked on a Bioanalyzer 2100, and measured again with the KAPA Library Quantification kit. A separate single-read 150-cycle Illumina NextSeq 550 flow cell was used to sequence each immunoSEQ 96-well plate. Under the source paper's analysis protocol: Because only junctional sequences without quality scores were contained in the immunoSEQ output, filtering matching that applied to full-length reads could not be performed. To assign V/J genes and CDR3, sequences were annotated using PyIR, a Python wrapper for IgBLAST v1.9, with IMGT germline references. Reads with weak V/J assignments (E-value above 1e-6), missing CDR3, stop codons, out-of-frame junctions, or ambiguous translated residues were removed. A V3J clonotype was defined by an identical inferred V gene, J gene, and CDR3 amino acid sequence. The percentage overlap between two repertoires was calculated by dividing the number of shared unique clonotypes by the size of the smaller repertoire. Richness of each repertoire was evaluated using RTK rarefaction, the Chao1 estimator, and Recon v2.1 estimates of unobserved clonotypes. Generation probabilities for all TCRbeta clonotypes obtained by the gDNA method from several donors were computed using OLGA. Imported from immuneACCESS, the table was reduced by TCRdb to in-frame sequences with V and J called. These copies leave out some clones; in studies compared against another copy, an unresolved V gene accounts for under half, and the cause of the remainder is not known. Clone size and V and J calls were adopted from that table, with D and trimming inferred from the DNA. The sample table shows approximately 2.4 million clones, and 90% to 96% are seen once. Clones ranked in the top ten supply around 0.13% of the sample.

Healthy HIV-negative adults with no recently reported acute infections or vaccinations were included as donors. Every donor was a Caucasian adult residing in Nashville, Tennessee, USA. CD4+ T cells were enriched through magnetic negative selection, after which naive cells were positively selected on CD45RA and the remaining negative fraction served as the memory subset. Blood was collected by leukapheresis, and PBMCs were isolated by Ficoll-Histopaque density gradient centrifugation and then cryopreserved in liquid nitrogen vapor phase. Purity and quantity of every magnetically sorted T cell population were checked by analytical flow cytometry. Genomic DNA was isolated from every sorted fraction and measured by UV absorbance on a Nanodrop 2000c. CDR1 and CDR2, looked up from the germline V gene, are MDHEN and SYDVKM. V drops 6 bases and J drops 6 bases, leaving 11 bases in between. The CDR3 runs 13 residues from the cysteine to the phenylalanine. Left in the record is the CDR3 DNA by itself, 39 bases read in frame from the first base.

Points on this clone: It lacks a known antigen. Base qualities were left out, and no much larger clone turns up one base away.

On the study overall, not on this receptor specifically: Because the study included a small number of donors, the genetic and exposure-history diversity represented was limited. Higher generation probabilities were observed for clonotypes shared by all four sorted-subset donors than for non-shared clonotypes. Based on pairwise subsampling, the degree of clonotype sharing among donors was expected to be affected by sequencing depth. Naive subsets generally had larger estimated clonotype richness than memory subsets did. Rarefaction of sorted-subset datasets indicated incomplete sequencing despite the large sequencing depth. Approximately 5% of naive CD4, 3.5% of naive CD8, 2.3% of memory CD4, and about 0.4% of memory CD8 clonotypes were shared across several donors. Sampling was restricted to blood, and TCR repertoires in tissues likely differ from the TCR repertoires found in blood.

The chain is assembled from TRBV28 and TRBJ2-2, with no confident D gene call. Input material: naive CD4+ T cells sorted from blood. What this sample's cell subset or site label stands for: CD45RA+ positively selected. The sequence came from a man aged 18-30 years in good health. The DNA sequence follows: TGTGCCAGCAGCCTCTCTGGGCCCGGGGAGCTGTTTTTT. Translation gives CASSLSGPGELFF.